This TCR beta chain was sequenced during a study of blood T cell repertoires in COVID-19. Study-wide context: COVID-19 samples collected from the United States, Italy and Spain covered acute and convalescent phases. From T cells, B-cell-depleted T cells, or PBMCs came the material, which was cDNA or gDNA.

Per the study methods: Reference gene primer amplification gave estimated nucleated cell counts. The data were produced by immunoSEQ multiplex PCR, yet TCRdb's version contains in-frame clones alone and is incomplete. The D gene and trimming were derived from the DNA, and the V and J assignments and clone size from that table. The table includes some 120,000 clones, 65% to 90% detected once. This CDR3 has 16 amino acids. Deletions cut 0 bases from V and 2 bases from J, with 13 bases between. Germline CDR1 reads LGHNA; CDR2 reads YNFKEQ. This chain connects TRBV4-2 to TRBJ1-1; TRBD1 is a possible D gene (6 bases). The clonotype originates from a man of 80 years or more with active or convalescent COVID-19. The source material was peripheral blood. CDR3 residues: CASSQDPDRRNTEAFF. The DNA for the CDR3 is TGTGCCAGCAGCCAAGATCCTGACAGGAGAAACACTGAAGCTTTCTTT.